This section outlines one T cell receptor beta chain sequence together with its context. Its matching antigen is unknown. There are 17 residues in the CDR3. Germline CDR1 and CDR2: MNHEY and SMNVEV (reference sequence). V lost 7 bases and J lost 0, with 20 bases in between. This entry is derived from a study of T cell responses to AZD1222 COVID-19 vaccine. The table came from immunoSEQ multiplex PCR; TCRdb's copy has only in-frame clones and leaves some out. In the table there are some 94,000 clones, approximately 92% of which are singletons. Whole-study findings and limits: An increase in Spike-specific TCR breadth and depth was observed after two AZD1222 doses. Just a handful of people given AZD1222 tested seropositive at baseline. Possibly, clonal diversity was underestimated; donors were largely white British and included more females.

Sample: peripheral blood, taken on day 0 of AZD1222 vaccination. The rearrangement uses TRBV27 and TRBJ2-3; TRBD1 is a possible D gene (6 bases). This sequence was found in an adult in good health. Written as DNA, the CDR3 is TGTGCCAGCACCAACGTGGGGGCGACTCCTAGCACAGATACGCAGTATTTT. This gives the protein CASTNVGATPSTDTQYF.